The rows below give T cell receptor beta chains drawn from one sample of a study of T cells after posttransplantation cyclophosphamide. The assay was immunoSEQ multiplex PCR, and TCRdb's table has in-frame clones only and misses some. The sample contains some 38,000 clones, none occurring once; approximately 2.4% lies in the top ten. The sample comprised PBMCs. The receptors shown here come from a man in his forties or fifties in good health, CMV-negative, and a related stem cell transplant donor. CDR3s include the opening cysteine and the closing phenylalanine or tryptophan. A D gene is named only where the DNA matches it firmly. For some rows the clone size is stated as once, few or many, or as a class when expanded; others skip it.

abundance	v_gene	d_gene	j_gene	CDR3aa	CDR3nt
many	TRBV4-1	TRBD1	TRBJ1-2	CASSQLTGGLNYGYTF	TGCGCCAGCAGCCAACTCACAGGGGGGCTTAACTATGGCTACACCTTC
few	TRBV11-3	TRBD2	TRBJ2-3	CASSFSTSGGADTQYF	TGTGCCAGCAGTTTCTCGACTAGCGGGGGGGCGGATACGCAGTATTTT
many	TRBV5-1	.	TRBJ2-7	CASSLGTEGGEQYF	TGCGCCAGCAGCTTAGGGACAGAGGGGGGTGAGCAGTACTTC
few	TRBV7-6	TRBD1	TRBJ2-7	CASSKYRQGDGYEQYF	TGTGCCAGCAGCAAATACAGACAGGGCGACGGGTACGAGCAGTACTTC
many	TRBV19	TRBD2	TRBJ2-3	CASSIGGVAAGTQYF	TGTGCCAGTAGTATTGGGGGGGTGGCCGCCGGTACGCAGTATTTT
many	TRBV29-1	.	TRBJ1-2	CSVAPRPRYGYTF	TGCAGCGTCGCCCCGCGGCCTCGGTATGGCTACACCTTC
many	TRBV10-3	.	TRBJ1-3	CAISESLSGHAGNTIYF	TGTGCCATCAGTGAGTCACTGTCGGGACATGCTGGAAACACCATATATTTT
.	TRBV11-2	.	TRBJ2-1	CASSFTGDNEQFF	TGTGCCAGCAGCTTTACAGGAGATAATGAGCAGTTCTTC
many	TRBV7-9	.	TRBJ1-1	CASSSTRENTEAFF	TGTGCCAGCAGCTCTACCAGGGAGAACACTGAAGCTTTCTTT
.	TRBV19	TRBD1	TRBJ2-7	CASSIGTGPYGQYF	TGTGCCAGTAGTATCGGGACAGGGCCCTACGGGCAGTACTTC
many	TRBV7-3	.	TRBJ2-3	CASSFTPSGDTQYF	TGTGCCAGCAGTTTTACACCTTCAGGAGATACGCAGTATTTT
many	TRBV9	.	TRBJ2-2	CASSVADTGELFF	TGTGCCAGCAGCGTCGCGGACACCGGGGAGCTGTTTTTT
many	TRBV12-5	TRBD1	TRBJ2-6	CASGLDRWGQNSGANVLTF	TGTGCTAGTGGTTTGGATCGGTGGGGACAGAACTCTGGGGCCAACGTCCTGACTTTC
.	TRBV6-5	.	TRBJ1-6	CASNYPSPPLHF	TGTGCCAGCAACTACCCCAGCCCACCCCTCCACTTT
many	TRBV30	.	TRBJ2-3	CAWSVVYAGIDTQYF	TGTGCCTGGAGTGTAGTCTACGCGGGAATAGATACGCAGTATTTT
.	TRBV10-1	.	TRBJ2-3	CASSESGRGSTDTQYF	TGCGCCAGCAGTGAGTCCGGTCGTGGTAGCACAGATACGCAGTATTTT
few	TRBV2	TRBD2	TRBJ2-2	CASSWTSGNTGELFF	TGTGCCAGCAGTTGGACTAGCGGAAACACCGGGGAGCTGTTTTTT
few	TRBV9	.	TRBJ2-1	CASSVNRGYNEQFF	TGTGCCAGCAGCGTCAACCGGGGATACAATGAGCAGTTCTTC
many	TRBV10-1	TRBD2	TRBJ2-2	CASSALAGVSIGELFF	TGCGCCAGCAGTGCCCTAGCGGGAGTCTCAATCGGGGAGCTGTTTTTT
many	TRBV5-6	TRBD1	TRBJ2-5	CASSFEDRKETQYF	TGTGCCAGCAGCTTCGAGGACAGGAAAGAGACCCAGTACTTC
few	TRBV27	.	TRBJ2-1	CASSWAGYGEQFF	TGTGCCAGCAGTTGGGCGGGATACGGGGAGCAGTTCTTC
many	TRBV5-6	.	TRBJ1-1	CASSGVAGAATEAFF	TGTGCCAGCAGCGGGGTGGCAGGGGCAGCCACTGAAGCTTTCTTT
many	TRBV19	.	TRBJ1-1	CASSIGGRLRRGTEAFF	TGTGCCAGTAGTATAGGGGGCAGACTTAGGCGTGGGACTGAAGCTTTCTTT
.	TRBV9	TRBD2	TRBJ2-2	CASSVRAGAGTGELFF	TGTGCCAGCAGCGTACGGGCGGGAGCGGGTACCGGGGAGCTGTTTTTT
many	TRBV11-2	TRBD1	TRBJ2-1	CASSLRQGGRNEQFF	TGTGCCAGCAGCCTCAGACAGGGGGGAAGGAATGAGCAGTTCTTC
many	TRBV9	.	TRBJ2-7	CASSALQGASYEQYF	TGTGCCAGCAGCGCCCTGCAGGGTGCATCCTACGAGCAGTACTTC
many	TRBV5-1	TRBD1	TRBJ2-2	CASSLTPRGTGSTGELFF	TGCGCCAGCAGCTTGACCCCCCGGGGGACAGGGTCAACCGGGGAGCTGTTTTTT
many	TRBV13	.	TRBJ2-1	CASRPWLGDNEQFF	TGTGCCAGCAGACCCTGGTTGGGAGACAATGAGCAGTTCTTC
many	TRBV29-1	.	TRBJ2-2	CSVAKTGELFF	TGCAGCGTTGCCAAAACCGGGGAGCTGTTTTTT
many	TRBV5-1	.	TRBJ1-1	CASSPQGANTEAFF	TGCGCCAGCAGCCCGCAAGGGGCGAACACTGAAGCTTTCTTT
few	TRBV19	.	TRBJ1-2	CASRLSYGYTF	TGTGCCAGTAGATTATCGTATGGCTACACCTTC
many	TRBV11-2	.	TRBJ2-2	CASKLGGSNTGELFF	TGTGCCAGCAAGCTTGGGGGGTCGAACACCGGGGAGCTGTTTTTT
many	TRBV18	.	TRBJ1-6	CASSPNGYSPLHF	TGTGCCAGCTCACCCAACGGGTATTCACCCCTCCACTTT
many	TRBV5-1	TRBD2	TRBJ2-3	CASSQSSGGPGDTQYF	TGCGCCAGCAGCCAAAGTAGCGGGGGACCCGGGGATACGCAGTATTTT
many	TRBV5-4	.	TRBJ2-2	CASSFGGRGYTGELFF	TGTGCCAGCAGCTTCGGGGGTAGGGGCTACACCGGGGAGCTGTTTTTT
many	TRBV5-1	TRBD1	TRBJ1-5	CASSPGTGAGGNQPQHF	TGCGCCAGCAGCCCCGGGACAGGGGCTGGGGGCAATCAGCCCCAGCATTTT
many	TRBV6-1	.	TRBJ1-2	CASSEDSTANYGYTF	TGTGCCAGCAGTGAAGACAGCACCGCTAACTATGGCTACACCTTC
few	TRBV7-6	TRBD2	TRBJ2-3	CASSLDSGGTDTQYF	TGTGCCAGCAGCTTAGATTCGGGGGGAACAGATACGCAGTATTTT
many	TRBV14	.	TRBJ1-6	CASSQEFLGTLSPLHF	TGTGCCAGCAGCCAAGAGTTTTTGGGGACACTGTCACCCCTCCACTTT
many	TRBV29-1	TRBD1	TRBJ2-7	CSVVIQGAREQYF	TGCAGCGTTGTGATCCAGGGGGCGAGGGAGCAGTACTTC
many	TRBV7-9	.	TRBJ1-6	CASSSGQTNSPLHF	TGTGCCAGCAGCTCCGGACAGACAAATTCACCCCTCCACTTT
.	TRBV7-2	.	TRBJ2-2	CASSRGLLTGELFF	TGTGCCAGCAGCCGTGGACTCCTCACCGGGGAGCTGTTTTTT
many	TRBV10-3	.	TRBJ1-3	CAITSSGNTIYF	TGTGCCATCACTAGCTCTGGAAACACCATATATTTT
many	TRBV5-1	TRBD1	TRBJ1-5	CASRPGTGSNQPQHF	TGCGCCAGCAGGCCCGGGACAGGAAGCAATCAGCCCCAGCATTTT
many	TRBV10-3	TRBD2	TRBJ2-5	CAISESGLAGGLYQETQYF	TGTGCCATCAGTGAGTCGGGACTAGCGGGAGGACTGTACCAAGAGACCCAGTACTTC
many	TRBV9	.	TRBJ2-7	CASSGPQGNSYEQYF	TGTGCCAGCAGCGGACCGCAGGGGAACTCCTACGAGCAGTACTTC
many	TRBV5-4	.	TRBJ1-4	CASSLSSHVHEKLFF	TGTGCCAGCAGCTTGAGTTCACACGTTCATGAAAAACTGTTTTTT
.	TRBV25-1	TRBD1	TRBJ1-6	CASSDPTGGTVSSPLHF	TGTGCCAGCAGTGACCCTACAGGGGGCACCGTGTCTTCACCCCTCCACTTT
many	TRBV18	TRBD1	TRBJ1-2	CASSIYRGLANYGYTF	TGTGCCAGCTCAATTTACAGGGGCCTCGCGAACTATGGCTACACCTTC
.	TRBV7-9	.	TRBJ1-5	CASVSRDSNQPQHF	TGTGCCAGCGTTAGCAGGGATAGCAATCAGCCCCAGCATTTT
many	TRBV7-9	TRBD1	TRBJ1-3	CASRPDRGVLSGNTIYF	TGTGCCAGCAGACCTGACAGGGGAGTACTATCTGGAAACACCATATATTTT
many	TRBV7-2	.	TRBJ2-1	CASSLAGLNEQFF	TGTGCCAGCAGCTTAGCTGGGCTTAATGAGCAGTTCTTC
many	TRBV4-3	.	TRBJ1-2	CASSQVGGLRLVYGYTF	TGCGCCAGCAGCCAAGTGGGGGGGTTGAGGTTGGTCTATGGCTACACCTTC
many	TRBV6-5	TRBD1	TRBJ2-3	CASSPGQGASNTQYF	TGTGCCAGCAGCCCGGGACAGGGGGCTTCGAATACGCAGTATTTT
.	TRBV6-4	TRBD2	TRBJ2-3	CASSASGGGSTDTQYF	TGTGCCAGCAGCGCCTCGGGCGGGGGGAGCACAGATACGCAGTATTTT
many	TRBV6-5	TRBD1	TRBJ1-1	CASRKTGGGTEAFF	TGTGCCAGCAGAAAAACAGGGGGTGGCACTGAAGCTTTCTTT
many	TRBV29-1	.	TRBJ1-1	CSHSRGEAFF	TGCAGCCATTCGCGGGGTGAGGCTTTCTTT
many	TRBV18	TRBD1	TRBJ2-3	CASNGQGEDTQYF	TGTGCCAGCAATGGACAGGGGGAAGATACGCAGTATTTT